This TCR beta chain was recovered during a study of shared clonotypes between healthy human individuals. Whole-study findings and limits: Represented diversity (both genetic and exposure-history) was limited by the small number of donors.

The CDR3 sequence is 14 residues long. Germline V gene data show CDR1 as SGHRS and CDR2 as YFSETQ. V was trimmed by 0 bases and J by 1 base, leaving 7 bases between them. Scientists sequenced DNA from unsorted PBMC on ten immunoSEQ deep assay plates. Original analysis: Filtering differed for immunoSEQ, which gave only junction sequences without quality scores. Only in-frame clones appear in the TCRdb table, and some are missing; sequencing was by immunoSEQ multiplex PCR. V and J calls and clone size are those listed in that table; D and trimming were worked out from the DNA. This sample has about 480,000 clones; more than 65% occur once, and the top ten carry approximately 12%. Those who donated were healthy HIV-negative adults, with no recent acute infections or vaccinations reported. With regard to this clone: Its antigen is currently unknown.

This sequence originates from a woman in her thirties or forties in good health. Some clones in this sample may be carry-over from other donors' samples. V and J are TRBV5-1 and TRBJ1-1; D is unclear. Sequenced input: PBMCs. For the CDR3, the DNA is TGCGCCAGCAGCTTGGGCCAGGAGAACACTGAAGCTTTCTTT. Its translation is CASSLGQENTEAFF. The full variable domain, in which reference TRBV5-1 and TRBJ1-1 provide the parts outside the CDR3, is KAGVTQTPRYLIKTRGQQVTLSCSPISGHRSVSWYQQTPGQGLQFLFEYFSETQRNKGNFPGRFSGRQFSNSRSEMNVSTLELGDSALYLCASSLGQENTEAFFGQGTRLTVV.